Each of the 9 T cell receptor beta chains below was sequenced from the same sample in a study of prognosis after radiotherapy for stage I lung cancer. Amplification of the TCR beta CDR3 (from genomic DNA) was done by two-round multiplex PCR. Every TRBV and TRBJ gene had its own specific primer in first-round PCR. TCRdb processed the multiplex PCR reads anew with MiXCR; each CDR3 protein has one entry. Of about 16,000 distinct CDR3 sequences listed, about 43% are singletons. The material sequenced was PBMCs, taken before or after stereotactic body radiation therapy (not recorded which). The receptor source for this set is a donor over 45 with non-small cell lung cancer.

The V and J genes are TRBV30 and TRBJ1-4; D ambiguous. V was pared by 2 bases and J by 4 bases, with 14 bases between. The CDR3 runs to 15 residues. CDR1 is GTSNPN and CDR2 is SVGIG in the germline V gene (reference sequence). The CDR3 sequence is CAWSSTRGGNEKLFF. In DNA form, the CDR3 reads TGTGCCTGGAGTTCCACCCGGGGTGGTAATGAAAAACTGTTTTTT.

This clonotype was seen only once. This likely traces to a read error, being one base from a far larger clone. The CDR3 nucleotides read TGTGCCAGCAGTTACGAGGGGATCCCTGGAAACACCATATATTTT. This encodes CASSYEGIPGNTIYF. This sequence joins TRBV6-9 and TRBJ1-3, with D maybe TRBD1 (5 bases). Germline lookup yields CDR1 MNHGY and CDR2 SVAAGI. Trimming left V 3 bases short and J 2 bases short, with 11 bases between. The CDR3 sequence is 15 residues long.

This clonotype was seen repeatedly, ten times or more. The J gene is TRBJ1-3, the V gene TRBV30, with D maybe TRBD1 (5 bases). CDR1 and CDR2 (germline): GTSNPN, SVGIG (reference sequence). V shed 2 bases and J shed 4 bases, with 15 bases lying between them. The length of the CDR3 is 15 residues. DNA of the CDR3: TGTGCCTGGAGTTCCCTCCGGGGCCAGGGAAACACCATATATTTT. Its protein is CAWSSLRGQGNTIYF.

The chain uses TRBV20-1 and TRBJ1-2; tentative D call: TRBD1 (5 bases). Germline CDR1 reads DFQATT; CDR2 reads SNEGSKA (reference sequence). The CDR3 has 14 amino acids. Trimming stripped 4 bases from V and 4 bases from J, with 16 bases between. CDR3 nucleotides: TGCAGTGCTATAGCCCAGGGACGTATCTATGGCTACACCTTC. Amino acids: CSAIAQGRIYGYTF.

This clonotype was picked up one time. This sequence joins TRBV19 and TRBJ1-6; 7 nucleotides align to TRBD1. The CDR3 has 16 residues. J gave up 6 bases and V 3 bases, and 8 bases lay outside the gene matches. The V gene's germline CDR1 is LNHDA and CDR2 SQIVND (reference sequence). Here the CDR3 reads CASSISGTDINSPLHF. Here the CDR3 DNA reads TGTGCCAGTAGTATTTCTGGGACAGATATTAATTCACCCCTCCACTTT.

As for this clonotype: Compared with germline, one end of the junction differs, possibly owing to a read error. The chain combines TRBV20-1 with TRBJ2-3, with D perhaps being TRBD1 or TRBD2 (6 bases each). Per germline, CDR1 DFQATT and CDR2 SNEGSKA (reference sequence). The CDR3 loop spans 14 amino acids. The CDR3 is CSVPGAFLTDTRYF. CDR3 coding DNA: TGCAGTGTTCCGGGGGCTTTCCTCACAGATACGCGGTATTTT.

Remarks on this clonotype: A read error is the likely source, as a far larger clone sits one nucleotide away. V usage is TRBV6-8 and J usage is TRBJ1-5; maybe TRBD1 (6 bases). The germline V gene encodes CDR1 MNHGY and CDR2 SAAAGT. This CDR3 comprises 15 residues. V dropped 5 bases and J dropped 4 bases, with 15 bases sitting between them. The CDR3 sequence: CASSAGHGGNQPQHF. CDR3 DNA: TGTGCCAGCAGTGCGGGACATGGTGGGAATCAGCCCCAGCATTTT.

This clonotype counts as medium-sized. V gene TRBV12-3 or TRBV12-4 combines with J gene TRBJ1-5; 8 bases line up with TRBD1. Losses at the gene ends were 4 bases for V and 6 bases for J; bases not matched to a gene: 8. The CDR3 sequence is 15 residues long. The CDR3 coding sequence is TGTGCCAGCAGTTGGGCAGGGGGCTTCGGTCAGCCCCAGCATTTT. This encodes CASSWAGGFGQPQHF.

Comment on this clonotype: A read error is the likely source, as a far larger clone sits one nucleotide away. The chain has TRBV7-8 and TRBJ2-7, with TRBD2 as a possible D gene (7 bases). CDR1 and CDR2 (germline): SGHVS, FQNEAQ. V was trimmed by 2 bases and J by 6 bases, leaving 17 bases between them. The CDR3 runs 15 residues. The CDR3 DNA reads TGTGCCAGCAGCTTACGGGGGGCGACCGGGCTCGAGCAGTACTTC. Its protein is CASSLRGATGLEQYF.